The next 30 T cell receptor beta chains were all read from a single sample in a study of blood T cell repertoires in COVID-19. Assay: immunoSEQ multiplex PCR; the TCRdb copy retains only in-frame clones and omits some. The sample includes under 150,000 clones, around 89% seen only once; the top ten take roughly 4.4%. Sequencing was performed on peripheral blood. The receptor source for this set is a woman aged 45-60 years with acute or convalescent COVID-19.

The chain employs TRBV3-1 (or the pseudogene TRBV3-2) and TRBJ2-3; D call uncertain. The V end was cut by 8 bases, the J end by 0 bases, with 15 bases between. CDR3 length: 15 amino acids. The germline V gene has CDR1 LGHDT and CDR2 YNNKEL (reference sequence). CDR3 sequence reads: CASGYSIPSTDTQYF. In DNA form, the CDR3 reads TGTGCCAGCGGATATAGCATTCCTAGCACAGATACGCAGTATTTT.

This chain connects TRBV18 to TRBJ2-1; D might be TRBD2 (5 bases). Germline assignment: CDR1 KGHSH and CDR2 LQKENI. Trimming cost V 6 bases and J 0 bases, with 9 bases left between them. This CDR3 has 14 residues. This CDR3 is CASSDRDSYNEQFF. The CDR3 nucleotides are TGTGCCAGCTCCGACCGGGACTCCTACAATGAGCAGTTCTTC.

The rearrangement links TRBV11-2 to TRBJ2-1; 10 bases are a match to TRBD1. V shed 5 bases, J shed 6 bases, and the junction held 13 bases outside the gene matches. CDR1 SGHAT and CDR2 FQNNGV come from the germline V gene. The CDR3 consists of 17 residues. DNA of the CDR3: TGTGCCAGCAGCCCAGCGACTCGGACAGGGGGGACCAATGAGCAGTTCTTC. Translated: CASSPATRTGGTNEQFF.

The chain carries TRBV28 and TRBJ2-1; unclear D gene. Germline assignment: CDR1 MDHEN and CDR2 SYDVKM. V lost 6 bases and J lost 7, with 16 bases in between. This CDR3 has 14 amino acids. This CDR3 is CASSSLPVNNEQFF. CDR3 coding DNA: TGTGCCAGCAGCTCACTTCCCGTTAATAATGAGCAGTTCTTC.

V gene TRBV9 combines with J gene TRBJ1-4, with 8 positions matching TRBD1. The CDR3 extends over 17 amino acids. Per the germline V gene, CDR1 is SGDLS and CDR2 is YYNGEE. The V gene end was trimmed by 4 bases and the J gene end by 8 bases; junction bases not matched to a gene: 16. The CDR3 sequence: CASSLTPYGQGGEKLFF. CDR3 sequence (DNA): TGTGCCAGCAGCTTGACTCCATACGGACAGGGAGGAGAAAAACTGTTTTTT.

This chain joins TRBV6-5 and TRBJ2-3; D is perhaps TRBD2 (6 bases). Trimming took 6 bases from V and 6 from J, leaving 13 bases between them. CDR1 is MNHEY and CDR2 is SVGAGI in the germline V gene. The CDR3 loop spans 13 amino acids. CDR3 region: CASSSGVRDTQYF. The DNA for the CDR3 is TGTGCCAGCAGCTCGGGGGTACGGGATACGCAGTATTTT.

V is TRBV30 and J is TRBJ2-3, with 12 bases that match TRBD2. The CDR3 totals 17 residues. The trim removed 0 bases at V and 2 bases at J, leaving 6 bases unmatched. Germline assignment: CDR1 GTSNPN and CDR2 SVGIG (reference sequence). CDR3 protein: CAWSVLTSGGYTDTQYF. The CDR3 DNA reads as TGTGCCTGGAGTGTCCTGACTAGCGGGGGTTACACAGATACGCAGTATTTT.

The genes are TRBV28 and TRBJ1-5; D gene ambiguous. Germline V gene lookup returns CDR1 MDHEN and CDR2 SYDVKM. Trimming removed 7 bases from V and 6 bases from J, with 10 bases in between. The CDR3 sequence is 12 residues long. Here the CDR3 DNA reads TGTGCCAGCAATGAGGAGCGTCAGCCCCAGCATTTT. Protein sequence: CASNEERQPQHF.

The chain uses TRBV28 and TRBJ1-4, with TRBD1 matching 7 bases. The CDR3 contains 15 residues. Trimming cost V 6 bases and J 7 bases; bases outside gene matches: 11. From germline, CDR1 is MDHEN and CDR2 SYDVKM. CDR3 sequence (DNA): TGTGCCAGCAGACTCCAGGGGGGAGGTGGTGAAAAACTGTTTTTT. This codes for CASRLQGGGGEKLFF. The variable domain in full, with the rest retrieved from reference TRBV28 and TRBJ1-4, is DVKVTQSSRYLVKRTGEKVFLECVQDMDHENMFWYRQDPGLGLRLIYFSYDVKMKEKGDIPEGYSVSREKKERFSLILESASTNQTSMYLCASRLQGGGGEKLFFGSGTQLSVL.

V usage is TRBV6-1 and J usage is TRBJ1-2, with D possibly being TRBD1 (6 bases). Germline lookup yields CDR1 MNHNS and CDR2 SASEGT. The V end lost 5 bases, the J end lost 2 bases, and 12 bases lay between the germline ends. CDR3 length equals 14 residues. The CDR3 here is CASSSVTGNYGYTF. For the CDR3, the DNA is TGTGCCAGCAGTTCCGTCACAGGGAACTATGGCTACACCTTC.

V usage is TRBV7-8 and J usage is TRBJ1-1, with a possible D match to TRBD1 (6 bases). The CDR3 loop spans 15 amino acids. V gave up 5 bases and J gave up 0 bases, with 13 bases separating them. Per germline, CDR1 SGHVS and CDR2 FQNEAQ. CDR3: CASSPVGQLNTEAFF. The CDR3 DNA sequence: TGTGCCAGCAGCCCGGTGGGACAACTGAACACTGAAGCTTTCTTT.

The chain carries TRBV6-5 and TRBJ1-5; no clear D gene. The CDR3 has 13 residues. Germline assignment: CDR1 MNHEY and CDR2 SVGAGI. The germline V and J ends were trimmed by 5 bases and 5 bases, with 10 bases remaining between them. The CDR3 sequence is CASSTRGDQPQHF. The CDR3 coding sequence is TGTGCCAGCAGTACTCGAGGTGATCAGCCCCAGCATTTT.

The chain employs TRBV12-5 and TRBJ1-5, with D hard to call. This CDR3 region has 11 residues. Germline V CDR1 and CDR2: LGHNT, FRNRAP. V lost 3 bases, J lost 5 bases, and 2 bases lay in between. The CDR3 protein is CASGFDQPQHF. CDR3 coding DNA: TGTGCTAGTGGTTTCGATCAGCCCCAGCATTTT.

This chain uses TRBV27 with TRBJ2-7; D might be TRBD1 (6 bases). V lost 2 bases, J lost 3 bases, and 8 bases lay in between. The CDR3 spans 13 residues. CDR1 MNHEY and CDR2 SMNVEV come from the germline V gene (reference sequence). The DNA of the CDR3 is TGTGCCAGCAGTTTAGGCAGGGGCTACGAGCAGTACTTC. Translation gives CASSLGRGYEQYF.

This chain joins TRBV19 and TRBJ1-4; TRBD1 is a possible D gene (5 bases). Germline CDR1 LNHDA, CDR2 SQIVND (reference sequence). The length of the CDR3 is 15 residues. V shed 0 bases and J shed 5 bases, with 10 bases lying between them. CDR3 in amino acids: CASSIDQGGNEKLFF. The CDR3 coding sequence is TGTGCCAGTAGTATAGACCAGGGAGGGAATGAAAAACTGTTTTTT.

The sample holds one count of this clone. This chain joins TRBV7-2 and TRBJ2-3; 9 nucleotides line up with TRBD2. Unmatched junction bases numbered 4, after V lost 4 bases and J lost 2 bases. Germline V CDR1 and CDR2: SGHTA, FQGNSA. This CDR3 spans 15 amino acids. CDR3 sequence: CASSWAGGNTDTQYF. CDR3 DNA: TGTGCCAGCAGCTGGGCGGGGGGGAACACAGATACGCAGTATTTT.

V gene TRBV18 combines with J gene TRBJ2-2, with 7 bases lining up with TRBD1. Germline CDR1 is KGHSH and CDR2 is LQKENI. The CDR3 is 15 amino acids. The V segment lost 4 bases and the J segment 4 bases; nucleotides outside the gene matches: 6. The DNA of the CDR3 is TGTGCCAGCTCACTGGGAACAGGGGTCACCGGGGAGCTGTTTTTT. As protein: CASSLGTGVTGELFF.

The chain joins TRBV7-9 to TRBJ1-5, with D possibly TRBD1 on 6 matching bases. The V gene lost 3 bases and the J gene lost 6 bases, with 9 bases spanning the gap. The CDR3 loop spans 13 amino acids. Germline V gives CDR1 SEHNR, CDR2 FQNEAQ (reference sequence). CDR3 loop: CASSFGGAQPQHF. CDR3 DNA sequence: TGTGCCAGCAGCTTTGGGGGGGCTCAGCCCCAGCATTTT.

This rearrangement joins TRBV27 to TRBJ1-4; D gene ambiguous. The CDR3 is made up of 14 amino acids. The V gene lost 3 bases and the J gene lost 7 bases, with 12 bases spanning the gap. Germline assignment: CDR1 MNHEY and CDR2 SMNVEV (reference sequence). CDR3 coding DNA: TGTGCCAGCAGTTTCGGCTCAGGTCGTGAAAAACTGTTTTTT. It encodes CASSFGSGREKLFF.

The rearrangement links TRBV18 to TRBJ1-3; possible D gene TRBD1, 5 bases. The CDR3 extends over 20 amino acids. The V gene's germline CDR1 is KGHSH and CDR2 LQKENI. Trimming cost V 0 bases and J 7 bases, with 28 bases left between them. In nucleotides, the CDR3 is TGTGCCAGCTCACCACCGACAGATGTCTGGTCCTCCTTTCAAGGGAACACCATATATTTT. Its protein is CASSPPTDVWSSFQGNTIYF.

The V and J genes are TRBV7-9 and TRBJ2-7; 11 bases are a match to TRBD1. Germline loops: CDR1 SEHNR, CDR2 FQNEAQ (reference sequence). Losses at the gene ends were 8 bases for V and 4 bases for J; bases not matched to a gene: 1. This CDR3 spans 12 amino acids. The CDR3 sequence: CASGQGAYEQYF. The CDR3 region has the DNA TGTGCCAGCGGACAGGGGGCATACGAGCAGTACTTC.

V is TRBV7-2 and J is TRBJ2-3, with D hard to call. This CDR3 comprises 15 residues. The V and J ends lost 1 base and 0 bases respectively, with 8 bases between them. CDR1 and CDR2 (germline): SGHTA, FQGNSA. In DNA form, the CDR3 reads TGTGCCAGCAGCTTAGTTCTGGGCAGCACAGATACGCAGTATTTT. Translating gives CASSLVLGSTDTQYF.

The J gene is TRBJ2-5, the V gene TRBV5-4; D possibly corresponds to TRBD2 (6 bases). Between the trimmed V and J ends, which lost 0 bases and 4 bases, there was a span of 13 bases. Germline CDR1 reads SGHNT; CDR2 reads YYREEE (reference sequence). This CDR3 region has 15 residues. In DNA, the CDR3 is TGTGCCAGCAGCTTGGGGGCGGGGACCACAGAGACCCAGTACTTC. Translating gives CASSLGAGTTETQYF.

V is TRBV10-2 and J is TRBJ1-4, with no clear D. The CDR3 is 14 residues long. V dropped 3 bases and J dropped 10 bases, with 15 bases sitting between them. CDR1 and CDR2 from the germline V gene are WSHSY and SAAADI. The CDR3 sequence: CASSDRLEKAKLFF. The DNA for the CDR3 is TGCGCCAGCAGTGACAGACTGGAGAAGGCAAAACTGTTTTTT.

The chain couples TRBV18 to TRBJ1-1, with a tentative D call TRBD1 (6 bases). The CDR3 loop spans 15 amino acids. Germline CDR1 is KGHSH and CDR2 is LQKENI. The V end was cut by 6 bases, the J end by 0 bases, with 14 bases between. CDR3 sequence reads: CASSPGQIMNTEAFF. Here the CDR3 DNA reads TGTGCCAGCTCCCCCGGACAGATTATGAACACTGAAGCTTTCTTT.

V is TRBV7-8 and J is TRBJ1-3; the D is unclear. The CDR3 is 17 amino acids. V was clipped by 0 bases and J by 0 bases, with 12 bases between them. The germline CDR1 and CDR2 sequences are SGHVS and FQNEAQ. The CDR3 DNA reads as TGTGCCAGCAGCTTAGCCCCTCCCCACGGCTCTGGAAACACCATATATTTT. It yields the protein CASSLAPPHGSGNTIYF.

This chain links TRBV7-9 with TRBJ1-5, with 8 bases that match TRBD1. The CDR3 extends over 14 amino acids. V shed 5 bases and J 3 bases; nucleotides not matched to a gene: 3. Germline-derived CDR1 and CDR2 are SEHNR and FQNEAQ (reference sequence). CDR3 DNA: TGTGCCAGCAGCCCGACAGGGGACAATCAGCCCCAGCATTTT. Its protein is CASSPTGDNQPQHF.

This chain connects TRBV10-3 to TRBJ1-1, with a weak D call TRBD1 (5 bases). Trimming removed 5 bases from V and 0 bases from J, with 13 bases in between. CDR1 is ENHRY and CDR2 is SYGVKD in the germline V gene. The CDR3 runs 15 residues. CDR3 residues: CAISSRDLVNTEAFF. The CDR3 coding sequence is TGTGCCATCAGTTCCCGGGACTTAGTGAACACTGAAGCTTTCTTT.

The CDR3 DNA follows: TGCGCCAGCAGCCAAGGAGGGGGCTACGAGCAGTACTTC. It yields the protein CASSQGGGYEQYF. The rearrangement uses TRBV4-1 and TRBJ2-7; a possible D gene is TRBD1 (6 bases). The CDR3 loop spans 13 amino acids. Germline CDR1 and CDR2: MGHRA and YSYEKL. V was trimmed by 1 base and J by 3 bases, leaving 7 bases between them.

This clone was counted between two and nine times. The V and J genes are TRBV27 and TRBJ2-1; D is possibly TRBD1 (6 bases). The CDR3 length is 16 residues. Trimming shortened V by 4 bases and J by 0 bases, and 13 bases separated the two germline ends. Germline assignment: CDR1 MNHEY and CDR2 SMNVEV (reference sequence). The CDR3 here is CASSSQGKGSYNEQFF. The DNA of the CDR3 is TGTGCCAGCAGTTCACAGGGTAAGGGCTCCTACAATGAGCAGTTCTTC.